This T cell receptor beta chain was sequenced during a study of molecular identifiers for immune sequencing clone quantification. TCRdb re-derived calls from the PCR reads in MiXCR, one entry per CDR3 protein. Here the sample spans over 600,000 distinct CDR3 sequences, nearly 20% being singletons. The CDR3 is 9 residues long. Sequenced material: naive CD8+ T cells from blood, with Jurkat cell RNA spiked in. As to subset: FACS-sorted CD8+CD4-CCR7+CD45RA+ naive T cells. The rearrangement uses TRBV3-2 and TRBJ2-7. TRBV3-2 is noted as a pseudogene. The receptor's source is a human donor in good health. Some libraries in this study had Jurkat cell RNA spiked in. CDR3 coding DNA: TGTGCCAGCGAGCACGAGCAGTACTTC. Amino acid sequence: CASEHEQYF.